These 27 T cell receptor beta chains were all obtained from the same sample, sequenced in a study of blood T cell repertoires in COVID-19. Assay used: immunoSEQ multiplex PCR; TCRdb lists only in-frame clones, some missing. This sample has roughly 180,000 clones, with under 85% found just once. Material: peripheral blood. The receptors were sampled from an older man with COVID-19, enrolled during active disease.

V usage is TRBV10-3 and J usage is TRBJ2-5; TRBD1 is a possible D gene (5 bases). V shed 3 bases and J shed 4 bases, with 12 bases lying between them. Per the germline V gene, CDR1 is ENHRY and CDR2 is SYGVKD. This CDR3 is 14 amino acids long. The CDR3 nucleotides are TGTGCCATCAGTGAAGCAGGGTTCGGAGAGACCCAGTACTTC. Protein sequence: CAISEAGFGETQYF.

The rearrangement joins TRBV2 to TRBJ2-5, with D hard to call. With 8 bases removed from V and 4 bases from J, the gap between germline ends came to 8 bases. The germline V gene encodes CDR1 SNHLY and CDR2 FYNNEI. The CDR3 runs to 11 residues. CDR3: CASLAAETQYF. The CDR3 nucleotides are TGTGCCAGCTTAGCCGCAGAGACCCAGTACTTC.

The V call is TRBV7-9, the J call TRBJ2-2; 11 bases map to TRBD1. There are 15 residues in the CDR3. The germline gives CDR1 SEHNR, CDR2 FQNEAQ (reference sequence). The J segment lost 6 bases and the V segment lost 5 bases, leaving 5 bases of the junction unmatched. CDR3 protein: CASSGRTGGSGELFF. The CDR3 coding sequence is TGTGCCAGCAGCGGCCGGACAGGGGGCTCCGGGGAGCTGTTTTTT.

The chain couples TRBV11-2 to TRBJ2-7; 8 bases map to TRBD1. Per germline, CDR1 SGHAT and CDR2 FQNNGV. The CDR3 extends over 13 amino acids. After removal of 3 bases from V and 9 bases from J, the junction contained 7 bases not matched to a gene. The CDR3 reads CASSFQGALRQYF. The CDR3 region has the DNA TGTGCCAGCAGCTTTCAGGGGGCGCTCCGGCAGTACTTC. Filled out from reference TRBV11-2 and TRBJ2-7, the complete variable domain reads EAGVAQSPRYKIIEKRQSVAFWCNPISGHATLYWYQQILGQGPKLLIQFQNNGVVDDSQLPKDRFSAERLKGVDSTLKIQPAKLEDSAVYLCASSFQGALRQYFGPGTRLTVT.

The chain combines TRBV4-2 with TRBJ2-1, with TRBD2 matching over 13 bases. CDR3 length equals 16 residues. V trimming: 4 bases; J trimming: 8 bases; junction bases outside the gene matches: 8. CDR1 is LGHNA, CDR2 YNFKEQ, per germline. CDR3 sequence: CASSRTGTSGVDEQFF. CDR3 sequence (DNA): TGTGCCAGCAGCCGTACCGGGACTAGCGGGGTGGATGAGCAGTTCTTC.

This sequence joins TRBV28 and TRBJ1-5; TRBD1 matches 9 bases. Germline lookup yields CDR1 MDHEN and CDR2 SYDVKM. V shed 4 bases, J shed 3 bases, and the junction held 10 bases outside the gene matches. The CDR3 totals 17 residues. The CDR3 loop is CASSWESGTGNNQPQHF. The CDR3 nucleotides are TGTGCCAGCAGTTGGGAATCCGGGACAGGGAACAATCAGCCCCAGCATTTT.

The V gene is TRBV24-1, the J gene TRBJ2-5, with TRBD2 as a possible D gene (6 bases). V was trimmed by 2 bases and J by 5 bases, leaving 14 bases between them. Germline values: CDR1 KGHDR, CDR2 SFDVKD. This CDR3 has 15 residues. The CDR3 DNA reads TGTGCCACCAGTGATTCCACGTCCAGCGGGGAGACCCAGTACTTC. The encoded protein is CATSDSTSSGETQYF.

The chain links TRBV5-6 to TRBJ2-2; 7 positions agree with TRBD1. The CDR3 loop spans 15 amino acids. The J segment lost 6 bases and the V segment lost 2 bases, leaving 7 bases of the junction unmatched. Germline V gene sequence: CDR1 SGHDT, CDR2 YYEEEE. This chain's CDR3 is CASSFLQGIAGELFF. The CDR3, as DNA: TGTGCCAGCAGCTTTCTACAGGGGATTGCCGGGGAGCTGTTTTTT.

The rearrangement joins TRBV5-1 to TRBJ2-5; D gene unclear. The germline V and J ends were trimmed by 4 bases and 2 bases, with 15 bases remaining between them. Germline V lookup: CDR1 SGHRS, CDR2 YFSETQ. This CDR3 spans 15 amino acids. As DNA, the CDR3 is TGCGCCAGCAGCATTTCCTCTTCACAGCAAGAGACCCAGTACTTC. Protein sequence: CASSISSSQQETQYF.

V gene TRBV10-1 combines with J gene TRBJ2-5; 9 bases map to TRBD1. This CDR3 has 16 residues. Germline V gives CDR1 WNHNN, CDR2 SYGVQD (reference sequence). The V segment lost 0 bases and the J segment 2 bases; nucleotides outside the gene matches: 4. The CDR3 is CASSESTGQGQETQYF. The CDR3 DNA reads as TGCGCCAGCAGTGAGTCGACGGGACAGGGACAAGAGACCCAGTACTTC.

The chain couples TRBV5-4 to TRBJ1-5; TRBD1 aligns across 8 bases. Trimming removed 4 bases from V and 7 bases from J; junction bases left unmatched: 7. Germline V gene data show CDR1 as SGHNT and CDR2 as YYREEE (reference sequence). This CDR3 region has 14 residues. DNA for the CDR3: TGTGCCAGCAGCATACAGGGGGTAAAACAGCCCCAGCATTTT. Translation: CASSIQGVKQPQHF.

This rearrangement joins TRBV4-3 to TRBJ2-7, with no clear D. V lost 1 base to trimming and J lost 3 bases, with 7 bases between them. CDR3 length equals 13 residues. CDR1 is LGHNA, CDR2 YSLEER, per germline. CDR3 amino acids: CASSQGGSYEQYF. CDR3 in DNA: TGCGCCAGCAGCCAAGGTGGCAGCTACGAGCAGTACTTC.

The gene calls are TRBV11-3 and TRBJ1-3; tentatively, D is TRBD1 (6 bases). This CDR3 contains 15 residues. Per germline, CDR1 SGHNT and CDR2 YENEEA. With 3 bases removed from V and 8 bases from J, the gap between germline ends came to 17 bases. The DNA for the CDR3 is TGTGCCAGCAGCTTCAGGGGTACTCGTGGGGACACCATATATTTT. Protein: CASSFRGTRGDTIYF.

The chain employs TRBV5-1 and TRBJ1-4; the D gene is possibly TRBD1 (5 bases). The CDR3 is 14 residues long. The V and J ends lost 7 bases and 8 bases respectively, with 18 bases between them. Germline V gene data show CDR1 as SGHRS and CDR2 as YFSETQ. CDR3 coding DNA: TGCGCCAGCGGCCCCCAGGGAAGCCCCGAAAAACTGTTTTTT. Residues: CASGPQGSPEKLFF.

The gene calls are TRBV3-1 (or the pseudogene TRBV3-2) and TRBJ2-2; D ambiguous. CDR1 LGHDT and CDR2 YNNKEL come from the germline V gene (reference sequence). V lost 0 bases and J lost 8, with 4 bases in between. The CDR3 runs 12 residues. The CDR3 DNA follows: TGTGCCAGCAGCCAAGAAGCGGGGGAGCTGTTTTTT. This gives the protein CASSQEAGELFF.

The chain employs TRBV18 and TRBJ2-5; tentatively, D is TRBD1 (6 bases). The CDR3 covers 16 residues. The ends were cut back, 1 base at V and 1 base at J, with 13 bases in the middle. The germline V gene encodes CDR1 KGHSH and CDR2 LQKENI. The CDR3 DNA sequence: TGTGCCAGCTCACCACGGCTCGACAGGACCCAAGAGACCCAGTACTTC. This translates into CASSPRLDRTQETQYF.

The V and J genes are TRBV6-5 and TRBJ1-2; no reliable D call. Germline CDR1 MNHEY, CDR2 SVGAGI. There are 13 residues in the CDR3. Trimming left V 6 bases short and J 8 bases short, with 16 bases between. CDR3 sequence reads: CASRSPGPGGYTF. CDR3 nucleotides: TGTGCCAGCAGGTCTCCGGGCCCGGGGGGCTACACCTTC.

This clone was counted between two and nine times. The rearrangement uses TRBV19 and TRBJ1-4; D is uncertain. V lost 5 bases, J lost 8 bases, and 12 bases lay in between. CDR1 is LNHDA and CDR2 is SQIVND in the germline V gene (reference sequence). The CDR3 runs 13 residues. CDR3 bases: TGTGCCAGTAGTCTCGGGATAAGCGAAAAACTGTTTTTT. Translating it yields CASSLGISEKLFF.

The chain employs TRBV7-9 and TRBJ1-4; TRBD1 agrees at 10 bases. The trim removed 2 bases at V and 6 bases at J, leaving 3 bases unmatched. The germline V gene has CDR1 SEHNR and CDR2 FQNEAQ (reference sequence). This CDR3 region has 15 residues. The CDR3 is CASSLPGQGYEKLFF. DNA of the CDR3: TGTGCCAGCAGCTTACCGGGACAGGGGTATGAAAAACTGTTTTTT.

J is TRBJ1-2 and V is TRBV7-2; 7 bases map to TRBD1. In germline, CDR1 is SGHTA, CDR2 FQGNSA. CDR3 length: 16 amino acids. With 5 bases clipped from V and 5 bases from J, the junction kept 14 bases outside the gene matches. Here the CDR3 reads CASSPRSGQAIYGYTF. The CDR3 nucleotides read TGTGCCAGCAGCCCCCGTTCCGGACAGGCAATTTATGGCTACACCTTC.

This clone is a singleton in its sample. V gene TRBV18 combines with J gene TRBJ1-3; D ambiguous. Trimming stripped 0 bases from V and 3 bases from J, with 6 bases between. CDR1 is KGHSH, CDR2 LQKENI, per germline. CDR3 length equals 14 residues. Here the CDR3 DNA reads TGTGCCAGCTCACCACCGTCCGTTGGAAACACCATATATTTT. Encoded protein: CASSPPSVGNTIYF.

V gene TRBV28 combines with J gene TRBJ2-1; 7 nucleotides align to TRBD2. Germline V gives CDR1 MDHEN, CDR2 SYDVKM. The V gene end was trimmed by 3 bases and the J gene end by 0 bases; junction bases not matched to a gene: 5. The CDR3 length is 16 residues. CDR3 DNA: TGTGCCAGCAGTTTGTGGGGGGGATACTCCTACAATGAGCAGTTCTTC. Its protein product is CASSLWGGYSYNEQFF.

The V call is TRBV15, the J call TRBJ1-5, with 10 bases identical to TRBD1. This CDR3 comprises 15 residues. The trim removed 3 bases at V and 4 bases at J, leaving 3 bases unmatched. CDR1 is LNHNV and CDR2 is YYDKDF in the germline V gene (reference sequence). DNA of the CDR3: TGTGCCACCAGCAGTTGGGACAGGGGTAATCAGCCCCAGCATTTT. It codes for CATSSWDRGNQPQHF.

The J gene is TRBJ2-7, the V gene TRBV18, with D tentatively TRBD2 (7 bases). Trimming took off 6 bases at V and 1 base at J, with 13 bases between the two ends. Germline assignment: CDR1 KGHSH and CDR2 LQKENI. CDR3 size: 14 residues. The CDR3, as DNA: TGTGCCAGCTCCCGCGGGGGCCGATCCTACGAGCAGTACTTC. Its translation: CASSRGGRSYEQYF.

The gene calls are TRBV7-9 and TRBJ2-7; D is undetermined. Germline CDR1 is SEHNR and CDR2 is FQNEAQ (reference sequence). This CDR3 comprises 12 residues. V lost 1 base to trimming and J lost 6 bases, with 7 bases between them. CDR3 amino acids: CASSLVLSEQYF. The CDR3, as DNA: TGTGCCAGCAGCTTAGTTCTGAGCGAGCAGTACTTC.

This clone appeared a few times. The chain links TRBV9 to TRBJ2-5, with D tentatively TRBD2 (5 bases). This CDR3 comprises 14 residues. In germline, CDR1 is SGDLS, CDR2 YYNGEE. The V gene lost 0 bases and the J gene lost 5 bases, with 11 bases spanning the gap. The CDR3: CASSVGAGLETQYF. DNA for the CDR3: TGTGCCAGCAGCGTAGGTGCGGGTTTGGAGACCCAGTACTTC.

The genes are TRBV6-1 and TRBJ1-2; 8 bases map to TRBD1. This CDR3 has 18 residues. The V gene's germline CDR1 is MNHNS and CDR2 SASEGT. Trimming removed 2 bases from V and 5 bases from J; junction bases left unmatched: 16. The DNA of the CDR3 is TGTGCCAGCAGTGAAATCAGTGGGCGGACAGGGCGGATTTATGGCTACACCTTC. Its translation: CASSEISGRTGRIYGYTF.